One sample yielded the 27 T cell receptor beta chains listed below, sequenced in a study of blood T cells in healthy people across ages. The second PCR ran roughly 6 to 12 cycles with a sample-barcoded 5' primer and J-beta primers. TCRdb used MiXCR to reprocess the 5' RACE reads, holding one entry per CDR3 protein. The repertoire has 600,000 to 800,000 distinct CDR3 sequences, around 52% of them found once; the top ten carry about 14%. Sequencing was performed on blood. The origin of the receptors is a woman over 75 in good health.

The chain recombines TRBV6-5 with TRBJ1-4; 7 bases fit TRBD1. Germline V gene lookup returns CDR1 MNHEY and CDR2 SVGAGI. There are 15 residues in the CDR3. V lost 0 bases, J lost 4 bases, and 2 bases stayed unmatched. The CDR3 region is CASSYSAGGNEKLFF. CDR3 DNA sequence: TGTGCCAGCAGTTACTCTGCAGGGGGTAATGAAAAACTGTTTTTT.

Concerning this clonotype itself: This may be a read error: a much more frequent sequence differs by one nucleotide. The V call is TRBV5-8, the J call TRBJ2-5, with D possibly matching TRBD2 (5 bases). Between the trimmed V and J ends, which lost 3 bases and 5 bases, there was a span of 17 bases. Germline CDR1 SGHTS, CDR2 YDEGEE. The CDR3 sequence is 15 residues long. The CDR3 loop reads CASSWAGIKWETQYF. As DNA, the CDR3 is TGTGCCAGCAGCTGGGCCGGGATCAAGTGGGAGACCCAGTACTTC.

This clonotype occurred a few times. The chain links TRBV10-3 to TRBJ2-2; no definite D call. This CDR3 is built from 12 residues. CDR1 and CDR2 from the germline V gene are ENHRY and SYGVKD. Trimming shortened V by 5 bases and J by 0 bases, and 1 base separated the two germline ends. CDR3 amino acids: CAISSNTGELFF. CDR3 sequence (DNA): TGTGCCATCAGTTCGAACACCGGGGAGCTGTTTTTT.

Regarding this clonotype: At one end the junction does not follow the germline gene, possibly because of a read error. The CDR3 nucleotides are TGTGCCGGGAGTGTACTAAGCAAGCCCCAGCATTTT. Translating it yields CAGSVLSKPQHF. The chain carries TRBV30 and TRBJ1-5; D not resolved. The germline gives CDR1 GTSNPN, CDR2 SVGIG (reference sequence). This CDR3 region has 12 residues.

This clonotype was found many times. Being one base from a much bigger clone, this may be a read error. The J gene is TRBJ2-5, the V gene TRBV6-6, with unresolved D. Germline values: CDR1 MNHNY, CDR2 SVGAGI (reference sequence). The CDR3 loop spans 13 amino acids. V gave up 2 bases and J gave up 11 bases, with 15 bases separating them. The CDR3 DNA reads as TGTGCCAGCAGTTACGGCCCCTGGAATGAGCAGTACTTC. Its protein is CASSYGPWNEQYF.

This clonotype was seen many times. This rearrangement joins TRBV20-1 to TRBJ2-1, with D perhaps TRBD2 (6 bases). Looked up from germline, CDR1 is DFQATT and CDR2 is SNEGSKA (reference sequence). The CDR3 contains 14 residues. In DNA form, the CDR3 reads TGCAGGGTCTTCGGGGCGGGAAAGGGAAATGAGCAGTTCTTC. Its protein product is CRVFGAGKGNEQFF.

The V call is TRBV20-1, the J call TRBJ1-1; a possible D gene is TRBD1 (5 bases). Germline CDR1 DFQATT, CDR2 SNEGSKA (reference sequence). V dropped 6 bases and J dropped 4 bases, with 15 bases sitting between them. The CDR3 loop spans 13 amino acids. The CDR3 nucleotides are TGCAGTGCGCCGGAAGGGGCGGGCACTGAAGCTTTCTTT. Translation: CSAPEGAGTEAFF.

V is TRBV24-1 and J is TRBJ2-1, with 7 bases fitting TRBD1. Germline-derived CDR1 and CDR2 are KGHDR and SFDVKD. CDR3 length: 14 amino acids. With V trimmed by 4 bases and J by 4 bases, 3 bases remained unmatched. In DNA, the CDR3 is TGTGCCACCAGTGAACAGGGGCGATACAATGAGCAGTTCTTC. Protein sequence: CATSEQGRYNEQFF.

As concerns this clonotype: A single base separates this from a much larger clone, so it may be a read error. The chain couples TRBV28 to TRBJ2-5; 7 positions agree with TRBD1. This CDR3 contains 14 residues. CDR1 and CDR2 (germline): MDHEN, SYDVKM. V lost 4 bases, J lost 11 bases, and 13 bases stayed unmatched. CDR3 DNA sequence: TGTGCCAGCAGTTCCCCCCGGACAGGAAATGAGCAGTACTTC. It is translated as CASSSPRTGNEQYF.

Of note for this clonotype: A much bigger clone sits one base away, suggesting this may be a read error. The chain recombines TRBV2 with TRBJ1-4; D possibly corresponds to TRBD1 (5 bases). CDR1 and CDR2 (germline): SNHLY, FYNNEI. Trimming shortened V by 3 bases and J by 12 bases, and 14 bases separated the two germline ends. The CDR3 has 13 residues. CDR3 region: CASSEGRVGELFF. In DNA form, the CDR3 reads TGTGCCAGCAGTGAGGGACGGGTTGGAGAACTGTTTTTT. Combining the CDR3 with reference TRBV2 and TRBJ1-4 gives the whole variable domain EPEVTQTPSHQVTQMGQEVILRCVPISNHLYFYWYRQILGQKVEFLVSFYNNEISEKSEIFDDQFSVERPDGSNFTLKIRSTKLEDSAMYFCASSEGRVGELFFGSGTQLSVL.

This clonotype was picked up one time. The CDR3 here is CAWSVQEGTGYTF. The CDR3 DNA is TGTGCCTGGAGTGTACAGGAAGGTACTGGCTACACCTTC. The chain links TRBV30 to TRBJ1-2; D is possibly TRBD1 (5 bases). Germline V gene sequence: CDR1 GTSNPN, CDR2 SVGIG (reference sequence). This CDR3 is 13 amino acids long. V was trimmed by 0 bases and J by 7 bases, leaving 12 bases between them.

This clonotype was found a few times. This may be a read error, as it is one base from a much larger clone. The rearrangement links TRBV3-1 to TRBJ2-1, with unresolved D. CDR3 size: 15 residues. V was clipped by 4 bases and J by 10 bases, with 20 bases between them. The germline V gene encodes CDR1 LGHDT and CDR2 YNNKEL (reference sequence). The CDR3 protein is CASSPALSRSGEQFF. In DNA, the CDR3 is TGTGCCAGCAGCCCCGCCCTATCGCGGAGTGGGGAGCAGTTCTTC.

The chain recombines TRBV5-6 with TRBJ2-5; possible D gene TRBD1, 6 bases. CDR1 is SGHDT and CDR2 is YYEEEE in the germline V gene. CDR3 length equals 14 residues. Trimming removed 1 base at V and 4 bases at J, with 11 bases between. CDR3 nucleotide sequence: TGTGCCAGCAGCTTGCCCAGGGGATTAGAGACCCAGTACTTC. Translated: CASSLPRGLETQYF. Full variable domain (outside the CDR3, taken from reference TRBV5-6 and TRBJ2-5): DAGVTQSPTHLIKTRGQQVTLRCSPKSGHDTVSWYQQALGQGPQFIFQYYEEEERQRGNFPDRFSGHQFPNYSSELNVNALLLGDSALYLCASSLPRGLETQYFGPGTRLLVL.

With respect to this clonotype: One junction end disagrees with the germline gene, perhaps due to a read error. The V call is TRBV7-2, the J call TRBJ2-1, with 8 bases aligning to TRBD2. This CDR3 has 17 residues. CDR1 SGHTA and CDR2 FQGNSA come from the germline V gene. CDR3: CAGSLVYGRAHYNEQFF. The CDR3 nucleotides read TGTGCCGGCAGCTTAGTTTACGGGAGGGCCCACTACAATGAGCAGTTCTTC.

This chain uses TRBV5-1 with TRBJ2-5, with 11 bases that match TRBD2. Germline V gene data show CDR1 as SGHRS and CDR2 as YFSETQ. This CDR3 is built from 16 residues. The V gene end was trimmed by 2 bases and the J gene end by 4 bases; junction bases not matched to a gene: 7. For the CDR3, the DNA is TGCGCCAGCAGCTTATTCGGACTAGCGGGTCTAGAGACCCAGTACTTC. Encoded protein: CASSLFGLAGLETQYF.

Many counts were recorded for this clonotype. This chain uses TRBV9 with TRBJ2-1; the match to TRBD1 covers 9 bases. This CDR3 has 15 residues. Looked up from germline, CDR1 is SGDLS and CDR2 is YYNGEE. The J segment lost 4 bases and the V segment lost 0 bases, leaving 2 bases of the junction unmatched. CDR3 region: CASSVDGQGYNEQFF. CDR3 sequence (DNA): TGTGCCAGCAGCGTAGATGGACAGGGGTACAATGAGCAGTTCTTC.

This chain links TRBV15 with TRBJ2-7; D unresolved. Germline V gene sequence: CDR1 LNHNV, CDR2 YYDKDF (reference sequence). This CDR3 contains 12 residues. Trimming removed 0 bases from V and 1 base from J, with 1 base in between. CDR3 in DNA: TGTGCCACCAGCAGAGATTCCTACGAGCAGTACTTC. This sequence encodes CATSRDSYEQYF.

Details on this clonotype: This could be a read error, since a much larger clone is one nucleotide away. J is TRBJ2-1 and V is TRBV24-1, with D possibly being TRBD2 (5 bases). The assigned J gene may be wrong: the sequence end matches TRBJ2-7 better. The V gene's germline CDR1 is KGHDR and CDR2 SFDVKD. The CDR3 totals 17 residues. The CDR3 sequence: CATSETRTRTHDNEQYF. The CDR3 DNA reads as TGTGCCACCAGTGAGACCAGGACCAGGACTCACGACAATGAGCAGTACTTC.

The rearrangement joins TRBV18 to TRBJ2-7; TRBD1 aligns across 7 bases. CDR1 is KGHSH and CDR2 is LQKENI in the germline V gene. Trimming took 10 bases from V and 8 from J; bases not matched to a gene: 8. CDR3 length equals 11 residues. The CDR3 protein is CATSDRDQQYF. The CDR3 DNA sequence: TGTGCCACCAGCGACAGGGACCAGCAGTACTTC.

Ten or more counts support this clonotype. The chain couples TRBV12-3 or TRBV12-4 to TRBJ1-1; TRBD1 might be the D (5 bases). The V end was cut by 6 bases, the J end by 3 bases, with 17 bases between. The CDR3 spans 15 residues. CDR3 bases: TGTGCCAGCAGATACCAGGGATTAGGGGACACTGAAGCTTTCTTT. Amino acid sequence: CASRYQGLGDTEAFF.

The chain combines TRBV9 with TRBJ1-1; 7 bases are shared with TRBD1. Germline values: CDR1 SGDLS, CDR2 YYNGEE. After removal of 0 bases from V and 4 bases from J, the junction contained 15 bases not matched to a gene. The CDR3 is 18 residues long. The CDR3, as DNA: TGTGCCAGCAGCGTAGCTCCAGGGGGAGAGGCAAGGAGCACTGAAGCTTTCTTT. Protein: CASSVAPGGEARSTEAFF.

The rearrangement joins TRBV6-5 to TRBJ2-5; perhaps TRBD1 as D (6 bases). The CDR3 runs 14 residues. The ends were cut back, 5 bases at V and 4 bases at J, with 14 bases in the middle. Germline V CDR1 and CDR2: MNHEY, SVGAGI. CDR3 protein: CASSEQGMIETQYF. The CDR3, as DNA: TGTGCCAGCAGTGAACAGGGTATGATAGAGACCCAGTACTTC.

The table lists this clonotype with many counts. This rearrangement joins TRBV28 to TRBJ2-7; TRBD2 aligns across 11 bases. Trimming at V came to 8 bases and at J to 4 bases, leaving 7 bases not matched to a gene. Germline V gene data show CDR1 as MDHEN and CDR2 as SYDVKM. The CDR3 totals 14 residues. The CDR3 DNA sequence: TGTGCCAGCGTAGCGGGAGGGGTGCTTTACGAGCAGTACTTC. Amino acids: CASVAGGVLYEQYF.

This clonotype was recorded at least ten times. This chain connects TRBV7-3 to TRBJ1-2; 8 bases agree with TRBD1. The CDR3 loop spans 15 amino acids. From germline, CDR1 is SGHTA and CDR2 FQGTGA. V lost 5 bases and J lost 0; bases outside the gene matches: 5. Here the CDR3 DNA reads TGTGCCAGCAGCCCTGGACAGGGTACTAACTATGGCTACACCTTC. Protein sequence: CASSPGQGTNYGYTF.

Details on this clonotype: A much larger clone differs from this one at a single base, so this may be a read error. Written as DNA, the CDR3 is TGTGCCAGCAGGGCTGTTAACTTCAATTCACCCCCCCACTTT. Residues: CASRAVNFNSPPHF. This chain connects TRBV6-6 to TRBJ1-6; D gene unclear. The CDR3 sequence is 14 residues long. CDR1 and CDR2 from the germline V gene are MNHNY and SVGAGI (reference sequence).

V is TRBV29-1 and J is TRBJ2-5; possibly TRBD1 for D (7 bases). Germline V gives CDR1 SQVTM, CDR2 ANQGSEA. V was pared by 4 bases and J by 5 bases, with 14 bases between. This CDR3 is 13 amino acids long. The CDR3 nucleotides are TGCAGCGTTGGACAGGGAGGTGGGGAGACCCAGTACTTC. Residues: CSVGQGGGETQYF.

CDR3 DNA: TGTGCCAGCAGCTTAGCTGGGACTAGCGGGGGCCGTCCTAGCACAGATACGCAGTATTTT. Translation: CASSLAGTSGGRPSTDTQYF. The chain has TRBV7-2 and TRBJ2-3; 14 nucleotides agree with TRBD2. The CDR3 length is 20 residues. Germline values: CDR1 SGHTA, CDR2 FQGNSA. Trimming at V came to 0 bases and at J to 0 bases, leaving 8 bases not matched to a gene.